A selection of T cell receptor beta chains follows, all from one sample in a study of T cell responses to AZD1222 COVID-19 vaccine. The repertoire was sequenced with immunoSEQ multiplex PCR; TCRdb's copy has only in-frame clones and lacks some. In the table there are tens of thousands of clones, 88% of which are singletons. Sequencing was performed on peripheral blood, taken 28 days after the second AZD1222 dose. Source of these receptors: an adult who received the AZD1222 COVID-19 vaccine. The conserved cysteine and the conserved F or W are not part of the CDR3 here. A D gene is named only where the DNA matches it firmly.

V gene	D gene	CDR3 protein
TRBV19	NA	ASSISGTLIYTEAF
TRBV18	NA	ASSPANEAGEQY
TRBV9	TRBD1	ASSVAGQGSGETQY
TRBV4-3	NA	ASSQNQGEKLF
TRBV27	NA	ASSSPTGNPPYNEQF
TRBV29-1	TRBD2	SAMGLAGRKTQY
TRBV3-1/TRBV3-2	NA	ASSQSLTDTQY
TRBV7-2	NA	ASSLAVSSYNEQF
TRBV6-2/TRBV6-3	NA	ASSLVGIQETQY
TRBV2	NA	ASMRLMGYNEQF
TRBV5-6	NA	ASSLRRSFTGELF
TRBV21-1	NA	ASSKGPGQGVLTQPQH
TRBV12-3/TRBV12-4	NA	ASSRDITGELF
TRBV19	NA	ASSTLPGAST
TRBV23-1	NA	ASRPPVDHRYNEQF
TRBV4-1	TRBD2	ASSQDSGITYNEQF
TRBV30	TRBD1	AWRDRGRTEAF
TRBV4-2	TRBD2	ASSQEETRTSGTYEQY
TRBV2	NA	ASSQSGYTEAF
TRBV6-5	NA	ASSFPGRADYEQY
TRBV11-3	TRBD1	ASSPRTGADTQY
TRBV2	NA	ASSVSQNYGYT
TRBV6-5	TRBD1	ASRQGISIDTQY
TRBV19	NA	ASSPQLWGETQY
TRBV4-2	TRBD2	ASSQLAGGQETQY
TRBV19	NA	ATRGGVNQPQH
TRBV5-4	NA	ASSLGQAGEKLF
TRBV5-5	TRBD2	ASRLAGGNSHEQY
TRBV11-3	TRBD2	ASSLVSGAGELF
TRBV3-1/TRBV3-2	TRBD2	ASSQDAGGPGEQY
TRBV12-3/TRBV12-4	NA	ASSLGGAYGYT
TRBV29-1	NA	SAPGEGYGYT
TRBV4-1	TRBD2	ASSPSLAGGPQETQY
TRBV12-3/TRBV12-4	NA	ASSPDLNEKLF
TRBV25-1	TRBD1	ASSAQGQNIQY
TRBV10-3	NA	ATGSATNEKLF
TRBV5-8	NA	ASSLGRDPNQPQH
TRBV9	NA	ASSVDLGAVTDTQY
TRBV4-1	NA	ASSGPMGVLRYEQY
TRBV11-2	TRBD2	ATKGASGSPTTPYEQY
TRBV5-3	NA	ARPRASAEQY
TRBV18	TRBD1	ASSTGTGDRNEQF
TRBV7-9	NA	ASNPDGGVMNTEAF